This is a list of T cell receptor beta chains from one sample in a study of blood T cell repertoires in COVID-19. Only in-frame clones appear in the TCRdb table, and some are missing; sequencing was by immunoSEQ multiplex PCR. The data contain over 100,000 clones, roughly 79% of them singletons. Material for sequencing was peripheral blood. All receptors come from a human donor in a cohort sampled during active COVID-19. The CDR3 runs from the conserved cysteine through the conserved F or W. The D gene is left open where the match is weak. Some rows mark clone size as missing; the rest say once, few, many or name a class of expanded clone.

j_gene | abundance | d_gene | v_gene | len | CDR3aa | CDR3nt
TRBJ2-1 | . | TRBD1 | TRBV6-6 | 16 | CASTQLDRVFKGGQFF | TGTGCCAGCACCCAACTTGACAGGGTTTTCAAAGGGGGGCAGTTCTTC
TRBJ1-2 | . | . | TRBV5-1 | 14 | CASSFEQGSYGYTF | TGCGCCAGCAGCTTTGAACAGGGCTCCTATGGCTACACCTTC
TRBJ1-2 | . | TRBD1 | TRBV7-2 | 15 | CASSAPTGGAYLYTF | TGTGCCAGCAGCGCCCCGACAGGGGGCGCCTATCTCTACACCTTC
TRBJ2-5 | . | . | TRBV10-2 | 15 | CASSEFETTGETQYF | TGCGCCAGCAGTGAGTTCGAAACGACGGGGGAGACCCAGTACTTC
TRBJ1-3 | . | . | TRBV21-1 | 19 | CASSKRGRIGPSSGNTIYF | TGTGCCAGCAGCAAAAGGGGCCGGATCGGGCCCAGCTCTGGAAACACCATATATTTT
TRBJ1-4 | . | . | TRBV27 | 13 | CASSFMSNGRLFF | TGTGCCAGCAGTTTCATGTCGAATGGGAGACTGTTTTTT
TRBJ2-7 | . | . | TRBV19 | 13 | CASSFQTSYEQYF | TGTGCCAGTAGTTTCCAGACTAGCTACGAGCAGTACTTC
TRBJ1-2 | . | . | TRBV28 | 13 | CASSTRGFFGYTF | TGTGCCAGCAGTACTAGGGGGTTCTTTGGCTACACCTTC
TRBJ2-7 | . | . | TRBV6-5 | 13 | CASRPGHVYEQYF | TGTGCCAGCAGGCCGGGACACGTCTACGAGCAGTACTTC
TRBJ1-1 | few | . | TRBV18 | 13 | CASSQTRDTEAFF | TGTGCCAGCTCACAAACCCGGGACACTGAAGCTTTCTTT
TRBJ2-5 | . | . | TRBV25-1 | 14 | CVSSETGALETQYF | TGTGTCAGCAGTGAAACAGGAGCCCTGGAGACCCAGTACTTC
TRBJ1-1 | once | TRBD1 | TRBV6-6 | 15 | CASRDRDRVSTEAFF | TGTGCCAGCAGGGACCGGGACAGGGTCAGCACTGAAGCTTTCTTT
TRBJ2-3 | once | . | TRBV7-3 | 15 | CASSSISQGTDTQYF | TGTGCCAGCAGCTCCATCTCTCAGGGCACAGATACGCAGTATTTT
TRBJ2-5 | . | TRBD2 | TRBV9 | 18 | CASSVGSFGGADQETQYF | TGTGCCAGCAGCGTAGGAAGTTTCGGGGGGGCGGATCAAGAGACCCAGTACTTC
TRBJ2-7 | once | TRBD1 | TRBV7-2 | 15 | CASSLARGLRYEQYF | TGTGCCAGCAGCTTAGCCAGGGGGTTGAGGTACGAGCAGTACTTC
TRBJ2-7 | . | . | TRBV21-1 | 23 | CASSKDKLDGDASGRASLYEQYF | TGTGCCAGCAGCAAAGACAAACTTGACGGAGACGCTAGCGGGAGGGCCAGTCTTTACGAGCAGTACTTC
TRBJ1-3 | once | . | TRBV7-8 | 12 | CASSSRGNTIYF | TGTGCCAGCAGCTCTAGAGGAAACACCATATATTTT